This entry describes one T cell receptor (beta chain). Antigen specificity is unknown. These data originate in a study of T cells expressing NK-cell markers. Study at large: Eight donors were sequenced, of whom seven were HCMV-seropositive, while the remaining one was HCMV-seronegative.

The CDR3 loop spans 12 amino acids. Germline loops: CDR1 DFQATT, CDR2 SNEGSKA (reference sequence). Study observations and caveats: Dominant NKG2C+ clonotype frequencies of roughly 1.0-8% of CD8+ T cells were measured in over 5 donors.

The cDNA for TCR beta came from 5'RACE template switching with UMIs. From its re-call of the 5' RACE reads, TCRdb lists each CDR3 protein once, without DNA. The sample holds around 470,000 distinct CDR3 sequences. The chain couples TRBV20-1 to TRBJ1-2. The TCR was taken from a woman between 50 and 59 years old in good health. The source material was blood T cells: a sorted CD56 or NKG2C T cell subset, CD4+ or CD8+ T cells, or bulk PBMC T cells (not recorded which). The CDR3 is CSARDRQYGYTF.